This T cell receptor (beta chain) was identified in a study of Graves' ophthalmopathy and Graves' hyperthyroidism. Study-wide results and caveats: Blood also carried most expanded thyroid clonotypes exceeding 0.001 frequency.

Hyperthyroidism patients had new diagnoses, durations under 2 months, and ages of 18 to 65. Amplification of TCR beta CDR3 regions used RNA transcripts. RT-PCR in the first round used HTBI primers; a second-round multiplex PCR followed. TCRdb analysed the multiplex PCR reads with MiXCR anew, one entry per CDR3 protein. Found here are roughly 400,000 distinct CDR3 sequences, 15% of them singletons; the top ten hold around 6.6%. As to this clonotype: Its matching antigen is unknown.

The sequenced sample consisted of peripheral blood. This TCR came from a woman in her late teens or twenties with stable Graves' hyperthyroidism.

The CDR3: CASRNRVGYGYTF. The CDR3 DNA reads as TGTGCCAGCAGGAACAGGGTGGGGTATGGCTACACCTTC. The V gene is TRBV6-1, the J gene TRBJ1-2, with a weak D call TRBD1 (6 bases). There are 13 residues in the CDR3. Trimming pared 6 bases from V and 5 bases from J, leaving 13 bases between. Germline V CDR1 and CDR2: MNHNS, SASEGT.